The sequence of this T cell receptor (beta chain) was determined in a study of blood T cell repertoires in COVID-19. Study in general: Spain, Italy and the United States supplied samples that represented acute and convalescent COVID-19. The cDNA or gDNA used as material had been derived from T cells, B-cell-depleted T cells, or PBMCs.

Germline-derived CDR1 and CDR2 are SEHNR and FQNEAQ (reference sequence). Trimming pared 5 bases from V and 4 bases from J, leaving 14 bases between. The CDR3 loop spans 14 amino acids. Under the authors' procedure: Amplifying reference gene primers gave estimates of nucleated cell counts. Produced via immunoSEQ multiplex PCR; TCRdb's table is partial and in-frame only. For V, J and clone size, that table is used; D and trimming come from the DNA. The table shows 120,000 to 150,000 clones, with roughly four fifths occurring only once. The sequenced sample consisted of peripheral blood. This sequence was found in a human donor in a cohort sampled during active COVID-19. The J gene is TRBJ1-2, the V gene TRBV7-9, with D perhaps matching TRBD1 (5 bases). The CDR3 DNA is TGTGCCAGCAGCCCCCTTGACAGCCTCTATGGCTACACCTTC. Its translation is CASSPLDSLYGYTF.